The sequence of this TCR beta chain was determined in a study of blood T cell repertoires in COVID-19. Looked up from germline, CDR1 is MNHEY and CDR2 is SVGAGI. Trimming pared 2 bases from V and 0 bases from J, leaving 8 bases between. CDR3 length: 15 residues. Some clones are missing from TCRdb's copy, which holds only in-frame ones; the method was immunoSEQ multiplex PCR. The sample contains some 500,000 clones, around nine tenths of which appear only once. This TCR was recovered from a woman in her 40s who had recovered from COVID-19. The chain employs TRBV6-5 and TRBJ1-3; D is uncertain. The sample taken for sequencing was PBMCs or T cells enriched from blood (not recorded which). The CDR3 nucleotides are TGTGCCAGCAGTTACACGGTTGGCTCTGGAAACACCATATATTTT. Translating it yields CASSYTVGSGNTIYF.